Below, one T cell receptor (beta chain) is given with its context. This clone was seen just once. No antigen is known for it. No per-base quality is available; no much larger clone lies one base away. The entire isolated RNA was reverse transcribed using the High Capacity cDNA Reverse Transcription Kit, and thus expressed TCRB transcripts were sequenced. Deep immunoSEQ sequencing was performed on naive, central memory and regulatory T cell samples, with an average of roughly 3.5 million total reads per sample. Sorted cells were lysed in RLT buffer and RNA was extracted with DNase-treated RNeasy Micro or Mini kits, depending on cell number. Each cell subset was processed separately to prevent cross-contamination, with patient and healthy donor samples processed together. The immunoSEQ multiplex PCR was used to amplify TCRB sequences from cDNA, generating 87-bp fragments that spanned the CDR3 region. Amplicons were sequenced on the Illumina HiSeq platform. The authors processed their data as follows. Synthetic template baselines were used to correct PCR bias computationally, reads within Hamming distance 2 were collapsed, and singletons that could not be merged were discarded. Reads were aligned against IMGT so that V, D and J genes, CDR3 length and insertions or deletions at six rearrangement sites could be assigned. Clonotype counts were normalized to sorted cell number within each subset before computing true diversity and Gini coefficients with the tcR R package. The overlap coefficient, calculated on TCRB nucleotide sequences, was used to quantify repertoire sharing. The table was pulled from immuneACCESS by TCRdb, which kept in-frame rearrangements only. Such tables lose some clones; where checked, under half of the loss comes from unresolved V genes, and the rest has no known cause. V, J and clone size are taken as reported in that table, and D and trimming were inferred from the DNA itself. In this sample the table shows around 20,000 clones, 69% of which occur a single time. The ten largest account for 4.2% of the sample.

After removal of 1 base from V and 8 bases from J, the junction retains 11 bases not matched to a gene. Including cysteine and phenylalanine, the CDR3 has 15 amino acids. Of all the DNA, just the CDR3 is kept, 45 bases in frame from base 1. Sequences SQVTM (CDR1) and ANQGSEA (CDR2) are obtained from the germline V gene. This sample was taken from a study of beta chain features in type 1 diabetes (dated by TCRdb to about 2018). About the full investigation: Patients and healthy donors did not differ in mean age, gender distribution, total cell number or subset yield. A total of some 100,000,000 sorted cells were examined across all samples, and the number of cells per subset was strongly correlated with RNA yield. In the study, recently diagnosed type 1 diabetes patients and matched healthy donors were compared on the TCRB repertoires of their sorted circulating CD4+ T cell subsets. Naive and central memory subsets were obtained from all 30 or so donors, but regulatory and stem cell-like memory subsets were isolated from only 8 patients and roughly eight healthy donors. Overall study outcomes, separate from this receptor: Because cDNA was sequenced instead of genomic DNA, activated cells with high expression could be over-represented, although the groups did not differ in activation or CD3 levels. Shorter templates might have been favored by PCR, but patient and control samples were amplified and corrected together, so both groups would have been affected equally by any skew. Naive, central memory and regulatory TCRB repertoires appeared more similar among patients than among healthy donors. Fewer insertions and more nucleotide deletions at VDJ recombination sites were observed in patients with type 1 diabetes, implying thymic rearrangement abnormalities. Only small numbers of individuals were included in the HLA sub-analyses, which left unresolved whether HLA type had any influence on TCRB rearrangement. A moderate but significant shortening of TCRB CDR3 length was observed in type 1 diabetes patients in all four CD4+ subsets.

A single peripheral blood draw of approximately 110 mL on average was collected from each donor into heparinised tubes. Using a panel that included CD45RO, CCR7, CD25, CD127, CD95 and CD27, naive, central memory, regulatory and stem cell-like memory CD4+ T cells were sorted on a BD FACSAria II. Purity was above 95% for every sorted population. PBMCs were isolated immediately by Lymphoprep density gradient centrifugation and stained directly without culture. To minimize batch effects, samples were stained and sorted in pairs, one healthy donor with one patient per experiment. What was sequenced was Tregs from blood. Taken with the paper, the label for cell subset or site translates to: regulatory CD4+ T cells. This chain joins TRBV29-1 to TRBJ1-1; 9 of the junction bases match TRBD1. This receptor was identified in a man aged 18 to 29 with type 1 diabetes. CDR3 reads: CSVEVQGALRIEAFF. The DNA sequence follows: TGCAGCGTTGAAGTACAGGGGGCCCTAAGAATAGAAGCTTTCTTT.